This T cell receptor beta chain was sequenced during a study of cytomegalovirus exposure and HLA in healthy donors. Study background: Clustering assigned 81% of the approximately 400 genotyped donors to the Caucasian-associated ancestry cluster. Broader study findings: In vitro, three CMV-associated chains proved specific for CMV antigens. Being productive about 87% or about 30% of the time was typical of most TCR beta V segments in an earlier analysis.

With 1 base clipped from V and 4 bases from J, the junction kept 6 bases outside the gene matches. The CDR3 has 17 amino acids. Germline V gene sequence: CDR1 SGDLS, CDR2 YYNGEE. Use of 60 Vbeta and 13 Jbeta primers characterized the PCR. Assay: immunoSEQ multiplex PCR; the TCRdb copy retains only in-frame clones and omits some. The data show more than 65,000 clones, roughly four fifths seen once. In its sample, this clone was seen once. Antigen unknown. Material for sequencing was PBMCs. This clonotype was obtained from a young man in good health and CMV-seronegative. The J gene is TRBJ2-1, the V gene TRBV9; 12 nucleotides align to TRBD2. The CDR3 DNA reads TGTGCCAGCAGCGTACCGCTAGCGGGAGGGCCTTACAATGAGCAGTTCTTC. Amino acid sequence: CASSVPLAGGPYNEQFF.